The clone carrying this TCR beta chain was observed a few times. Antigen specificity is unknown. The investigators reverse transcribed all of the isolated RNA, so they sequenced expressed TCRB transcripts. Clones were sequenced by immunoSEQ multiplex PCR, and TCRdb holds only the in-frame ones, with some missing. The sample has 350,000 to 400,000 clones, roughly 15% seen once. Germline CDR1 reads SQVTM; CDR2 reads ANQGSEA. V lost 4 bases and J 0 bases, leaving 11 bases between the germline ends. This CDR3 has 14 amino acids. This specimen comes from a study of beta chain features in type 1 diabetes. Study summary: Sorted cells numbering under 110 million were examined across all samples. Study-level results: Resolution of whether HLA type affects TCRB rearrangement was not achieved here. Shorter templates might be favored by PCR, and equally so in patients and in controls.

This chain connects TRBV29-1 to TRBJ2-3; maybe TRBD2 (6 bases). This TCR derives from a young woman in good health. Sequenced sample: naive CD4+ T cells from blood. The CDR3 nucleotides are TGCAGCGTTGCGGCGGGGTCGAGCACAGATACGCAGTATTTT. Translation gives CSVAAGSSTDTQYF.